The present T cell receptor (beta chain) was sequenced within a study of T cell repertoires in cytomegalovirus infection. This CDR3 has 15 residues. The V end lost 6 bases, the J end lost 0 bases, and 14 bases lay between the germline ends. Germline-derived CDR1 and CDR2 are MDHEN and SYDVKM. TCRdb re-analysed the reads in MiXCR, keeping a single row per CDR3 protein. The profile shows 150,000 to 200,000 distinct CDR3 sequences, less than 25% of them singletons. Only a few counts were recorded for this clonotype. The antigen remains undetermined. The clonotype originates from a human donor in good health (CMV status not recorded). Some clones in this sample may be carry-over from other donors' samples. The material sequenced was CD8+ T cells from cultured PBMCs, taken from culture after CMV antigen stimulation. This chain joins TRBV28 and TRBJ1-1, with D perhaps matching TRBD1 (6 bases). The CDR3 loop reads CASRPWGQMNTEAFF. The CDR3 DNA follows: TGTGCCAGCAGACCGTGGGGGCAGATGAACACTGAAGCTTTCTTT. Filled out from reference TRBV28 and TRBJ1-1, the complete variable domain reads DVKVTQSSRYLVKRTGEKVFLECVQDMDHENMFWYRQDPGLGLRLIYFSYDVKMKEKGDIPEGYSVSREKKERFSLILESASTNQTSMYLCASRPWGQMNTEAFFGQGTRLTVV.